This T cell receptor (beta chain) came from a study of CD8+ T cells in alopecia areata. Points from the study as a whole: It was less clear whether patients shared TCRs than it was in mice, possibly because of HLA.

Reverse transcribed after extraction, RNA yielded cDNA as the sequencing template. Some clones are missing from TCRdb's copy, which holds only in-frame ones; the method was immunoSEQ multiplex PCR. This table holds 140,000 to 150,000 clones, roughly 48% found once. Per the germline V gene, CDR1 is LNHDA and CDR2 is SQIVND (reference sequence). The CDR3 contains 13 residues. The ends were cut back, 8 bases at V and 5 bases at J, with 14 bases in the middle. As part of sample collection, lesional scalp punch biopsies and peripheral blood were taken from alopecia areata patients. This clone was seen more than once but under ten times. Its matching antigen is unknown.

The sample was CD4+ T cells sorted from blood. The receptor comes from a human donor with alopecia areata. The chain is built from TRBV19 and TRBJ2-3, with D possibly TRBD2 on 5 matching bases. The CDR3 sequence is CASVGSVEDTQYF. In DNA form, the CDR3 reads TGTGCCAGTGTTGGGAGCGTGGAAGATACGCAGTATTTT.